The clone carrying this TCR beta chain was found a few times. What it binds is unknown. The sample originates from a study of CD8+ T cells in alopecia areata. As for treatment: oral pan-JAK inhibitor, 5-10 mg twice daily. Trimming took 0 bases from V and 2 from J, leaving 17 bases between them. Germline assignment: CDR1 SQVTM and CDR2 ANQGSEA. The CDR3 consists of 16 residues. Following extraction, RNA underwent reverse transcription to cDNA, which served as the sequencing template. Libraries were prepared by immunoSEQ multiplex PCR; TCRdb keeps only in-frame clonotypes and omits some of them. The sample yields more than 150,000 clones, 51% seen once. Notes on the study in general: Especially in alopecia totalis/universalis, lesional scalp showed greater clonality than normal scalp did.

The clonotype was recovered from a human donor with alopecia areata. Here the sequenced sample was CD8+ T cells sorted from blood, taken around week 54, from a patient treated with tofacitinib. This chain joins TRBV29-1 and TRBJ2-7; a possible D gene is TRBD2 (6 bases). In DNA form, the CDR3 reads TGCAGCGTTGAAGACCCTAAGGGAGGCAAAGCCTACGAGCAGTACTTC. Translated, it gives CSVEDPKGGKAYEQYF.